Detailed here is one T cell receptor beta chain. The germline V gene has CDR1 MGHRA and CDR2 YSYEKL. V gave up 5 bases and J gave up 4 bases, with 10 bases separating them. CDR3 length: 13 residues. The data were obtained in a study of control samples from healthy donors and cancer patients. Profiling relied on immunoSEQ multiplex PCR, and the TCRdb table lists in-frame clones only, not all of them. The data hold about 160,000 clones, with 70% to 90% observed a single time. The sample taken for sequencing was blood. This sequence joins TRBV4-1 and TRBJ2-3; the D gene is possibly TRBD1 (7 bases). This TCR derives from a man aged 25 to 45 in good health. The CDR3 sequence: CASSSGGSDTQYF. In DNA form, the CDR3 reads TGCGCCAGCAGCTCAGGGGGGTCAGATACGCAGTATTTT.